This TCR beta chain is drawn from a study of T cell changes during pregnancy in multiple sclerosis. CDR3 length equals 13 residues. V lost 3 bases, J lost 8 bases, and 2 bases stayed unmatched. CDR1 is SGDLS and CDR2 is YYNGEE in the germline V gene. This table comes from immunoSEQ multiplex PCR, and its TCRdb copy is limited to in-frame clones, with some not included. The sample has tens of thousands of clones, over 75% seen once. The sequence derives from a female donor in good health, enrolled as a control in a pregnancy study. This sample comprised CD4+ T cells from peripheral blood mononuclear cells, obtained in the third trimester of pregnancy. V usage is TRBV9 and J usage is TRBJ2-4, with TRBD1 matching over 10 bases. This CDR3 reads CASSAGQGDIQYF. CDR3 nucleotide sequence: TGTGCCAGCAGCGCAGGACAGGGGGACATTCAGTACTTC.